This T cell receptor (beta chain) stems from a study of cytomegalovirus exposure and HLA in healthy donors. Study-wide results and caveats: The Asian-associated ancestry cluster reportedly had fewer N-insertions than the roughly 700-donor mean in a later analysis. Per a later analysis, HLA-associated TCR beta chains showed more clonal expansion than other, equally common TCR beta chains. Roughly uniform depth of sequencing across donors was assumed in presence/absence analyses.

Trimming cost V 7 bases and J 4 bases, with 16 bases left between them. This CDR3 has 14 residues. Germline V gene lookup returns CDR1 LNHDA and CDR2 SQIVND (reference sequence). The PCR used 60 Vbeta and 13 Jbeta primers. The repertoire was sequenced with immunoSEQ multiplex PCR; TCRdb's copy has only in-frame clones and lacks some. The sample is made up of some 75,000 clones, and the top ten hold 6% to 8% of it. Donors counted as nominally healthy when sampled, yet unrecorded immune exposures were likely. Comments on this clone: What it binds is unknown.

The V gene is TRBV19, the J gene TRBJ1-1; D might be TRBD1 (6 bases). The sequence was collected from a female donor in good health and CMV-seropositive. The material sequenced was PBMCs. CDR3 DNA sequence: TGTGCCAGTATGCCCAGGGGTGGTGCCACTGAAGCTTTCTTT. Residues: CASMPRGGATEAFF.